This is a list of T cell receptor beta chains from one sample in a study of T cells in Graves' hyperthyroidism and ophthalmopathy. TCRdb fed the multiplex PCR reads into MiXCR, producing one record per CDR3 protein. The data show around 350,000 distinct CDR3 sequences, around 13% seen once. The sequencing input was blood. The receptors come from a woman between 18 and 29 years old with Graves' hyperthyroidism. Each CDR3 is given with its conserved first and last residue. The D gene is left open where the match is weak. Where a row states a size, it is once, few, many or the class of an expanded clone; other rows omit it.

j_call cdr3_length v_call clone_size d_call cdr3_aa cdr3_nt
TRBJ1-1 15 TRBV3-1 many TRBD1 CASRKLGQENTEAFF TGTGCCAGCAGGAAACTCGGACAGGAAAACACTGAAGCTTTCTTT
TRBJ1-6 15 TRBV25-1 - - CASSGIRGGNSPLHF TGTGCCAGCAGTGGGATCCGGGGGGGTAATTCACCCCTCCACTTT
TRBJ1-3 15 TRBV2 many - CASSEQGIAGNTIYF TGTGCCAGCAGTGAACAGGGGATCGCTGGAAACACCATATATTTT
TRBJ1-6 15 TRBV28 many - CASSSPSSYNSPLHF TGTGCCAGCAGTAGTCCCAGCTCCTATAATTCACCCCTCCACTTT
TRBJ2-2 13 TRBV18 many - CASSPPPSGELFF TGTGCCAGCTCACCACCCCCGTCCGGGGAGCTGTTTTTT
TRBJ2-3 15 TRBV6-2/TRBV6-3 many TRBD2 CASSLGAGEADTQYF TGTGCCAGCAGTTTGGGAGCGGGAGAGGCAGATACGCAGTATTTT
TRBJ2-2 17 TRBV2 many - CASSEGDMVGNTGELFF TGTGCCAGCAGTGAAGGGGACATGGTAGGGAACACCGGGGAGCTGTTTTTT
TRBJ2-4 17 TRBV5-1 - - CASSNPLNRVAKNIQYF TGCGCCAGCAGCAACCCACTTAACAGGGTCGCCAAAAACATTCAGTACTTC
TRBJ1-1 13 TRBV3-1 - - CASSRLPHTEAFF TGTGCCAGCAGCCGGCTTCCGCACACTGAAGCTTTCTTT
TRBJ1-4 15 TRBV5-1 few - CASSFYGTVNEKLFF TGCGCCAGCAGCTTTTATGGGACTGTGAATGAAAAACTGTTTTTT
TRBJ2-5 16 TRBV2 few TRBD2 CASSEWASGRSETQYF TGTGCCAGCAGTGAATGGGCTAGCGGGAGAAGCGAGACCCAGTACTTC
TRBJ1-3 13 TRBV12-3/TRBV12-4 many TRBD1 CASHGQVGNTIYF TGTGCCAGCCATGGACAGGTTGGAAACACCATATATTTT
TRBJ2-2 15 TRBV7-3 many - CASSPQGTNTGELFF TGTGCCAGCAGCCCACAGGGAACGAACACCGGGGAGCTGTTTTTT
TRBJ2-7 12 TRBV30 many - CAMELGVYEQYF TGTGCCATGGAATTGGGGGTTTACGAGCAGTACTTC
TRBJ2-1 12 TRBV28 - - CASSWGWDEQFF TGTGCCAGCAGTTGGGGTTGGGATGAGCAGTTCTTC
TRBJ2-1 13 TRBV19 few TRBD2 CASRGGGKGEQFF TGTGCCAGTCGGGGGGGCGGAAAGGGTGAGCAGTTCTTC